This T cell receptor beta chain emerged from a study of cytomegalovirus exposure and HLA in healthy donors. Study-wide results and caveats: Using the classifier, cytomegalovirus status was reportedly diagnosed with high specificity and sensitivity. Confirmation in vitro established that a few CMV-associated chains were specific for CMV antigens. TCR beta chains numbering 164 were designated cytomegalovirus-associated.

V was cut by 4 bases and J by 1 base, with 17 bases left in between. Looked up from germline, CDR1 is SGHRS and CDR2 is YFSETQ. This CDR3 spans 16 amino acids. The approximately 120-subject validation cohort, separate from the approximately 670-subject first cohort, included the donors. As concerns this clone: Antigen unknown.

Sequenced by immunoSEQ multiplex PCR; TCRdb stores in-frame clones only, minus some. The data contain 150,000 to 200,000 clones, about 81% of them singletons. This TCR came from a woman younger than 45 in good health and CMV-seronegative. Source material: PBMCs. The gene calls are TRBV5-1 and TRBJ1-1, with D perhaps TRBD1 (5 bases). The chain's CDR3 is CASSGNWGEGNTEAFF. As DNA, the CDR3 is TGCGCCAGCAGCGGAAACTGGGGGGAAGGGAACACTGAAGCTTTCTTT.